The 3 T cell receptor beta chains presented below share a single source sample, sequenced in a study of T-cell memory formation after mild COVID-19. MiXCR, run by TCRdb on the 5' RACE reads, gives a single entry per CDR3 protein. This table has roughly 580,000 distinct CDR3 sequences, 18% appearing once. The sequencing input was PBMCs or a T cell subset sorted from them (not recorded which). The receptor set was obtained from an adult woman who had mild COVID-19 (a few samples of this study predate the infection). Cell type and time point are not known.

This clonotype was seen many times. The DNA for the CDR3 is TGTGCCAGCAGCCCCTCCCCCAGAGAGACCCAGTACTTC. This codes for CASSPSPRETQYF. The chain employs TRBV7-9 and TRBJ2-5; D is uncertain. This CDR3 is built from 13 residues. Trimming took off 5 bases at V and 4 bases at J, with 11 bases between the two ends. From germline, CDR1 is SEHNR and CDR2 FQNEAQ (reference sequence). Full variable domain (rest looked up from reference TRBV7-9 and TRBJ2-5): DTGVSQNPRHKITKRGQNVTFRCDPISEHNRLYWYRQTLGQGPEFLTYFQNEAQLEKSRLLSDRFSAERPKGSFSTLEIQRTEQGDSAMYLCASSPSPRETQYFGPGTRLLVL.

The gene calls are TRBV5-1 and TRBJ2-1; D might be TRBD2 (7 bases). In germline, CDR1 is SGHRS, CDR2 YFSETQ. The V end lost 4 bases, the J end lost 0 bases, and 14 bases lay between the germline ends. CDR3 length: 16 residues. This chain's CDR3 is CASSTGGGSSYNEQFF. The CDR3 DNA follows: TGCGCCAGCAGCACGGGGGGCGGGAGCTCCTACAATGAGCAGTTCTTC.

This clonotype was counted ten times or more. The genes are TRBV12-3 or TRBV12-4 and TRBJ2-2, with 10 nucleotides matching TRBD2. J lost 8 bases, V lost 3 bases, and 12 bases had no gene match. CDR3 length: 17 residues. Here the CDR3 reads CASSFPLRLAGLGELFF. The CDR3, as DNA: TGTGCCAGCAGTTTTCCGTTAAGACTAGCGGGTTTGGGGGAGCTGTTTTTT.